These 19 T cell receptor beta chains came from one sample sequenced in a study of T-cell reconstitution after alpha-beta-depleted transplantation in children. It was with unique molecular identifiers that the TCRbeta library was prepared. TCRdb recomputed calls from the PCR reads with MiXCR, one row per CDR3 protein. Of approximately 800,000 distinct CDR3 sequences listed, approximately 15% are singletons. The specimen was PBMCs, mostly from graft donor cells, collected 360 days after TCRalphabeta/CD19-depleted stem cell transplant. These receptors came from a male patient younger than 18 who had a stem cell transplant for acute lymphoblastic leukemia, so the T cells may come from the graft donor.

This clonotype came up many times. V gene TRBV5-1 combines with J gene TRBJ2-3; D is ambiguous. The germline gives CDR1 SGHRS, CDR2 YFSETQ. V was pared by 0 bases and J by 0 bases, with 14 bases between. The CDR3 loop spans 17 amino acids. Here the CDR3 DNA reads TGCGCCAGCAGCTTGGGAATGGAGACTCTAAGCACAGATACGCAGTATTTT. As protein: CASSLGMETLSTDTQYF.

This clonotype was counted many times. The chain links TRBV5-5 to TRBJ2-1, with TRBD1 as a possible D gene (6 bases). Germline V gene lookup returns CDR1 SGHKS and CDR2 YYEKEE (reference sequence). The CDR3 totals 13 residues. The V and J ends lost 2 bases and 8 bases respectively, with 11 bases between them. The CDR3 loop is CASSFQGTDEQFF. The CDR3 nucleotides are TGTGCCAGCAGCTTTCAGGGGACCGATGAGCAGTTCTTC.

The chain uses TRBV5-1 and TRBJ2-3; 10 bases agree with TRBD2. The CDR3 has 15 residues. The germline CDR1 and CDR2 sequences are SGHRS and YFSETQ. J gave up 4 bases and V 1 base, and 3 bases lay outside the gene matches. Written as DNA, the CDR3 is TGCGCCAGCAGCTTGCTAGCGGGAGAGTCAGATACGCAGTATTTT. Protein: CASSLLAGESDTQYF.

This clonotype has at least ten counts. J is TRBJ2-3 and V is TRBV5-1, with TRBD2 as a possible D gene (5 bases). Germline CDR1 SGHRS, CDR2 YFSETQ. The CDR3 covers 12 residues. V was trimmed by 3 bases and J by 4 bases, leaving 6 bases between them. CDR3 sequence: CASSWESDTQYF. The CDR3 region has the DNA TGCGCCAGCAGCTGGGAGTCAGATACGCAGTATTTT.

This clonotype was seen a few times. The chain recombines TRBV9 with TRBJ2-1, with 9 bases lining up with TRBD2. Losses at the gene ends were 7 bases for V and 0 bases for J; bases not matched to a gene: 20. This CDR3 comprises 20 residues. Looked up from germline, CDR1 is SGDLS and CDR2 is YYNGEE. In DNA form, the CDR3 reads TGTGCCAGCTTCTTTTCCCTCCAGCTAGCGGGAACTTGCTCCTACAATGAGCAGTTCTTC. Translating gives CASFFSLQLAGTCSYNEQFF.

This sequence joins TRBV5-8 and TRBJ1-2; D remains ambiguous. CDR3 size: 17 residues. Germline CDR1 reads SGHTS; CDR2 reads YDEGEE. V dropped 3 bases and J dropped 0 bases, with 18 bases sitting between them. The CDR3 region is CASSSTPFSSTNYGYTF. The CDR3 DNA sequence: TGTGCCAGCAGCTCAACCCCGTTCTCATCCACTAACTATGGCTACACCTTC.

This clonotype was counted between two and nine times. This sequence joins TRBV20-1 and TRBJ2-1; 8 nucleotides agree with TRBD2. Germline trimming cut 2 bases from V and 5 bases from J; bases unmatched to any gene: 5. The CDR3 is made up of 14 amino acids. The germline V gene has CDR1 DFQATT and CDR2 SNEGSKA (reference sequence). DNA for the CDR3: TGCAGTGCTAGAAAGGGACTAGGGAACAATGAGCAGTTCTTC. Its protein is CSARKGLGNNEQFF.

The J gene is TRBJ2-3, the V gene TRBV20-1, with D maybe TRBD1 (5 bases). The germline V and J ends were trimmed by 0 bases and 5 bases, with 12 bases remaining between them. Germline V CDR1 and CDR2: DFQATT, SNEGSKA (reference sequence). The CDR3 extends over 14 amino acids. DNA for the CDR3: TGCAGTGCTAGAGACAGGGTCGTATTAGATACGCAGTATTTT. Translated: CSARDRVVLDTQYF.

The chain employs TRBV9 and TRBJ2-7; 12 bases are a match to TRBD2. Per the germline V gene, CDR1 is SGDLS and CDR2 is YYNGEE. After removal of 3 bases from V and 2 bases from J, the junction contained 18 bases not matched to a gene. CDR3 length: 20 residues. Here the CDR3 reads CASSADLGTSGLGGAYEQYF. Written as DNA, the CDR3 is TGTGCCAGCAGCGCTGATCTGGGGACTAGCGGGCTGGGGGGAGCCTACGAGCAGTACTTC.

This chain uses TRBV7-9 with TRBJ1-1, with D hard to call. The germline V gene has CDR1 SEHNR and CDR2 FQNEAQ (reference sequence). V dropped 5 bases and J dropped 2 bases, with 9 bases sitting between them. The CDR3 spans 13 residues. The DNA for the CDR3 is TGTGCCAGCAGCGGAATTTCTAACACTGAAGCTTTCTTT. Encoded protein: CASSGISNTEAFF.

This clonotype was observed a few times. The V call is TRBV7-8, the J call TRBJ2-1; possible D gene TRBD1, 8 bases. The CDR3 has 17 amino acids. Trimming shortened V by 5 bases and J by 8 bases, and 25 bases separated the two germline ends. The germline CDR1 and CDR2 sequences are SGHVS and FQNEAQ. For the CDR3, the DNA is TGTGCCAGCAGCCCGGACAGGGCCAGCGGGAATACATATGAGCAGTTCTTC. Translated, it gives CASSPDRASGNTYEQFF.

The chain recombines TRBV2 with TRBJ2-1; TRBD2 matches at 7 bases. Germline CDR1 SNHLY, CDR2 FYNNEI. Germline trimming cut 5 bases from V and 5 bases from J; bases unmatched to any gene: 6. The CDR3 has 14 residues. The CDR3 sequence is CASSWTRDHNEQFF. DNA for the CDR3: TGTGCCAGCAGTTGGACTAGAGACCACAATGAGCAGTTCTTC.

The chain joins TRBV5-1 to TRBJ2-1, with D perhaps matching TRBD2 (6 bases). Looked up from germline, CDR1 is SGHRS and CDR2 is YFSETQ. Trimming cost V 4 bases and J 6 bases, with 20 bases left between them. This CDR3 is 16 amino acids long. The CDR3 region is CASSRLGVKSPNEQFF. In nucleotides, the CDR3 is TGCGCCAGCAGCAGACTAGGAGTTAAGTCCCCCAATGAGCAGTTCTTC.

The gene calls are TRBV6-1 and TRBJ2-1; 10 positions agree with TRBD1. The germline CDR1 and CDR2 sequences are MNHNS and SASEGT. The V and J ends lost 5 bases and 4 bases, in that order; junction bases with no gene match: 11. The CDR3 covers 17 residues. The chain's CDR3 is CASSPRTGGFLYNEQFF. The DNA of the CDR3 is TGTGCCAGCAGTCCACGGACAGGGGGTTTCCTTTACAATGAGCAGTTCTTC.

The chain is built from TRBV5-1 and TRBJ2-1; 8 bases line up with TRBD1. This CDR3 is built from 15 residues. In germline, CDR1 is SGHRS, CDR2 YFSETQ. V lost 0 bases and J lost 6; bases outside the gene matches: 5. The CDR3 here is CASSLDRTGRNEQFF. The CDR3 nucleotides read TGCGCCAGCAGCTTGGATAGGACAGGGCGCAATGAGCAGTTCTTC.

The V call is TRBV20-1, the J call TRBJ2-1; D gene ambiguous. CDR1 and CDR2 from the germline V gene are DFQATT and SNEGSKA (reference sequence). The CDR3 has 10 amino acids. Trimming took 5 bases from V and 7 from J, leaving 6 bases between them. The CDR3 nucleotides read TGCAGTGCTGGGCGGAATGAGCAGTTCTTC. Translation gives CSAGRNEQFF.

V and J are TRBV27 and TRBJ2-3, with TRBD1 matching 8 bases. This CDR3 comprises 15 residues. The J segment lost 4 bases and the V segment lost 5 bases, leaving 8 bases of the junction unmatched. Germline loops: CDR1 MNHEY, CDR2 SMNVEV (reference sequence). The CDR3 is CASSLRDRRADTQYF. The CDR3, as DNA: TGTGCCAGCAGTCTTCGGGACAGGCGGGCAGATACGCAGTATTTT.

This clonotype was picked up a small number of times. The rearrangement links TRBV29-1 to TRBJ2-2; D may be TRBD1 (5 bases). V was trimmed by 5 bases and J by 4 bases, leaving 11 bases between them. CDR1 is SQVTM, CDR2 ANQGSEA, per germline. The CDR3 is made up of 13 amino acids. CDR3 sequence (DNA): TGCAGCGTTACGAGACAGCGCACCGGGGAGCTGTTTTTT. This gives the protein CSVTRQRTGELFF.

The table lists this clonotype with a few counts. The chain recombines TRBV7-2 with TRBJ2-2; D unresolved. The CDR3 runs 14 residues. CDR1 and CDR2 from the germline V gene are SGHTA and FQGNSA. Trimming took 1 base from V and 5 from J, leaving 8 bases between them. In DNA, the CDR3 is TGTGCCAGCAGCTTAGGGGCCCAAACCGGGGAGCTGTTTTTT. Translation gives CASSLGAQTGELFF.